Listed below are T cell receptor beta chains from one sample, sequenced in a study of cytomegalovirus exposure and HLA in healthy donors. The table came from immunoSEQ multiplex PCR; TCRdb's copy has only in-frame clones and leaves some out. The table has fewer than 150,000 clones, around 86% seen once. The material sequenced was PBMCs. The source of these receptors is a man younger than 35 in good health and CMV-seronegative. The CDR3 runs from the conserved cysteine through the conserved F or W. The D gene is left open where the match is weak. Rows give clone size only sometimes, using once, few, many, or a class for an expanded clone.

J gene: TRBJ2-2; V gene: TRBV19; clone size: -; D gene: TRBD2; CDR3 DNA: TGTGCCAGTAGTACAGGACTAGCTAACACCGGGGAGCTGTTTTTT; CDR3 protein: CASSTGLANTGELFF
J gene: TRBJ2-7; V gene: TRBV7-2; clone size: -; D gene: TRBD2; CDR3 DNA: TGTGCCAGCAGCGTCGGGCTTAGCGGGGTTATCTACGAGCAGTACTTC; CDR3 protein: CASSVGLSGVIYEQYF
J gene: TRBJ2-5; V gene: TRBV2; clone size: -; D gene: -; CDR3 DNA: TGTGCCAGCAGTACGACCCACCAGGGGAATCAGTACTTC; CDR3 protein: CASSTTHQGNQYF
J gene: TRBJ2-2; V gene: TRBV29-1; clone size: -; D gene: -; CDR3 DNA: TGCAGCGGACTACAGAACACCGGGGAGCTGTTTTTT; CDR3 protein: CSGLQNTGELFF
J gene: TRBJ1-5; V gene: TRBV2; clone size: -; D gene: TRBD1; CDR3 DNA: TGTGCCAGCAGGGAACAGACAGGGAATCAGCCCCAGCATTTT; CDR3 protein: CASREQTGNQPQHF
J gene: TRBJ2-7; V gene: TRBV27; clone size: -; D gene: TRBD2; CDR3 DNA: TGTGCCAGCAGTTTAACGGGAGGGCCGGTATACGAGCAGTACTTC; CDR3 protein: CASSLTGGPVYEQYF
J gene: TRBJ1-4; V gene: TRBV30; clone size: -; D gene: TRBD1; CDR3 DNA: TGTGCCTGGAGTACAGGGGGCCTTAATGAAAAACTGTTTTTT; CDR3 protein: CAWSTGGLNEKLFF
J gene: TRBJ2-5; V gene: TRBV5-1; clone size: -; D gene: -; CDR3 DNA: TGCGCCAGCAGCTTCCCCGGGGGAGGCAGAGAGACCCAGTACTTC; CDR3 protein: CASSFPGGGRETQYF
J gene: TRBJ2-2; V gene: TRBV2; clone size: -; D gene: -; CDR3 DNA: TGTGCCAGCATCAAACTCGGGCAGGGGAGCACCGGGGAGCTGTTTTTT; CDR3 protein: CASIKLGQGSTGELFF
J gene: TRBJ1-3; V gene: TRBV7-9; clone size: -; D gene: -; CDR3 DNA: TGTGCCAGCAGCTTAGGGTCGGGGGTCGGAGGAAACACCATATATTTT; CDR3 protein: CASSLGSGVGGNTIYF
J gene: TRBJ2-3; V gene: TRBV7-6; clone size: -; D gene: -; CDR3 DNA: TGTGCCAGCAGCCCACAGGGGAGGACAGATACGCAGTATTTT; CDR3 protein: CASSPQGRTDTQYF
J gene: TRBJ1-5; V gene: TRBV5-6; clone size: -; D gene: -; CDR3 DNA: TGTGCCAGCAGCTCACGGGGCAATCAGCCCCAGCATTTT; CDR3 protein: CASSSRGNQPQHF
J gene: TRBJ2-6; V gene: TRBV5-1; clone size: -; D gene: -; CDR3 DNA: TGCGCCAGCAGCACAGGGTTTAACTCTGGGGCCAACGTCCTGACTTTC; CDR3 protein: CASSTGFNSGANVLTF
J gene: TRBJ2-5; V gene: TRBV19; clone size: -; D gene: -; CDR3 DNA: TGTGCCAGTAGGGGAGGCAGCTTTTTGGTCGGGACCCAGTACTTC; CDR3 protein: CASRGGSFLVGTQYF
J gene: TRBJ2-7; V gene: TRBV7-8; clone size: -; D gene: TRBD1; CDR3 DNA: TGTGCCAGCAGCTTACTCTGGACAGGGACCACCTACGAGCAGTACTTC; CDR3 protein: CASSLLWTGTTYEQYF
J gene: TRBJ2-1; V gene: TRBV30; clone size: -; D gene: TRBD2; CDR3 DNA: TGTGCCTGGAGTTGGGCCGGGACTAGCGGGACGAATGAGCAGTTCTTC; CDR3 protein: CAWSWAGTSGTNEQFF
J gene: TRBJ2-6; V gene: TRBV14; clone size: -; D gene: -; CDR3 DNA: TGTGCCAGCAGACATTCTGGCTCTGGGGCCAACGTCCTGACTTTC; CDR3 protein: CASRHSGSGANVLTF
J gene: TRBJ1-6; V gene: TRBV27; clone size: -; D gene: -; CDR3 DNA: TGTGCCAGCAGTCTGACAGGCGGCAATTCACCCCTCCACTTT; CDR3 protein: CASSLTGGNSPLHF
J gene: TRBJ2-1; V gene: TRBV6-1; clone size: -; D gene: -; CDR3 DNA: TGTGCCAGCAGCTATACAGGTTCAGCTGAGCAGTTCTTC; CDR3 protein: CASSYTGSAEQFF
J gene: TRBJ1-5; V gene: TRBV30; clone size: -; D gene: TRBD1; CDR3 DNA: TGTGCCTGGCAGGGACAGGGGGGAACTCAGCCCCAGCATTTT; CDR3 protein: CAWQGQGGTQPQHF
J gene: TRBJ2-3; V gene: TRBV7-9; clone size: -; D gene: TRBD2; CDR3 DNA: TGTGCCATACTAGCGGGGGGCGGAACAGATACGCAGTATTTT; CDR3 protein: CAILAGGGTDTQYF
J gene: TRBJ2-1; V gene: TRBV2; clone size: -; D gene: TRBD2; CDR3 DNA: TGTGCCATCGGGACTAGCGGGGTCAATGAGCAGTTCTTC; CDR3 protein: CAIGTSGVNEQFF
J gene: TRBJ2-4; V gene: TRBV7-9; clone size: -; D gene: TRBD2; CDR3 DNA: TGTGCCAGCAGCTCTCCTAGCGGGGGGGCTGAAAACATTCAGTACTTC; CDR3 protein: CASSSPSGGAENIQYF
J gene: TRBJ2-7; V gene: TRBV7-6; clone size: -; D gene: TRBD2; CDR3 DNA: TGTGCCAGCAGCTTAAGCGGGCGGGAGGGCATATACGAGCAGTACTTC; CDR3 protein: CASSLSGREGIYEQYF
J gene: TRBJ2-3; V gene: TRBV2; clone size: -; D gene: TRBD2; CDR3 DNA: TGTGCCAGCAGATCACTAGCGTCGGGAGATACGCAGTATTTT; CDR3 protein: CASRSLASGDTQYF
J gene: TRBJ1-2; V gene: TRBV7-9; clone size: -; D gene: TRBD1; CDR3 DNA: TGTGCCAGCAGCGGGACAGGGGCTTATGGCTACACCTTC; CDR3 protein: CASSGTGAYGYTF
J gene: TRBJ1-6; V gene: TRBV14; clone size: few; D gene: -; CDR3 DNA: TGTGCCAGCAGCCAAGGGAAACAGCCTAATTCACCCCTCCACTTT; CDR3 protein: CASSQGKQPNSPLHF
J gene: TRBJ1-1; V gene: TRBV2; clone size: -; D gene: TRBD1; CDR3 DNA: TGTGCCAGCAGTTACAGGGACAGAAACACTGAAGCTTTCTTT; CDR3 protein: CASSYRDRNTEAFF
J gene: TRBJ2-7; V gene: TRBV7-8; clone size: -; D gene: TRBD2; CDR3 DNA: TGTGCCAGCAGCCCAAGGCCTAGCGGGAGGTCATACGAGCAGTACTTC; CDR3 protein: CASSPRPSGRSYEQYF
J gene: TRBJ2-5; V gene: TRBV5-4; clone size: -; D gene: -; CDR3 DNA: TGTGCCAGCAGCCAGTGGGAGATAGAGACCCAGTACTTC; CDR3 protein: CASSQWEIETQYF
J gene: TRBJ1-2; V gene: TRBV7-9; clone size: -; D gene: -; CDR3 DNA: TGTGCCAGCAGCTCTAGCCCCCGCGGACAGCCGGTATCCTTC; CDR3 protein: CASSSSPRGQPVSF
J gene: TRBJ1-1; V gene: TRBV5-4; clone size: -; D gene: -; CDR3 DNA: TGTGCCAGCAGCTCTAAGACAGAGCCGAACACTGAAGCTTTCTTT; CDR3 protein: CASSSKTEPNTEAFF
J gene: TRBJ2-5; V gene: TRBV9; clone size: -; D gene: -; CDR3 DNA: TGTGCCAGCAGCGGGCGCGGGACCCAGTACTTC; CDR3 protein: CASSGRGTQYF
J gene: TRBJ2-1; V gene: TRBV19; clone size: -; D gene: -; CDR3 DNA: TGTGCCAGCCGAACAGCTGGGACAAGGGGATCGGATGAGCAGTTCTTC; CDR3 protein: CASRTAGTRGSDEQFF
J gene: TRBJ1-5; V gene: TRBV10-3; clone size: -; D gene: TRBD1; CDR3 DNA: TGTGCCATCAGGCTACGGGACAGGGCCGAGGATAGCAATCAGCCCCAGCATTTT; CDR3 protein: CAIRLRDRAEDSNQPQHF
J gene: TRBJ2-5; V gene: TRBV7-2; clone size: -; D gene: TRBD2; CDR3 DNA: TGTGCCAGCAGCCAAGGGACTAGCGGAGAGACCCAGTACTTC; CDR3 protein: CASSQGTSGETQYF
J gene: TRBJ1-1; V gene: TRBV15; clone size: -; D gene: -; CDR3 DNA: TGTGCCACCAGCAGAGATGTAAAGAACACTGAAGCTTTCTTT; CDR3 protein: CATSRDVKNTEAFF
J gene: TRBJ2-7; V gene: TRBV2; clone size: -; D gene: TRBD1; CDR3 DNA: TGTGCCAGCAGACCCGGACAGGGGCGCGCCTACGAGCAGTACTTC; CDR3 protein: CASRPGQGRAYEQYF
J gene: TRBJ2-5; V gene: TRBV2; clone size: -; D gene: TRBD2; CDR3 DNA: TGTGCCAGCACCGCTAGCGGGGGGGCCCTAGAGACCCAGTACTTC; CDR3 protein: CASTASGGALETQYF
J gene: TRBJ1-4; V gene: TRBV5-5; clone size: few; D gene: -; CDR3 DNA: TGTGCCAGCAGCTTACGGCAGGGGCCCGGGTGGGGTGAAAAACTGTTTTTT; CDR3 protein: CASSLRQGPGWGEKLFF
J gene: TRBJ2-7; V gene: TRBV19; clone size: -; D gene: TRBD2; CDR3 DNA: TGTGCCAGTAGTATGGGGAGGGGCTCCTACGAGCAGTACTTC; CDR3 protein: CASSMGRGSYEQYF